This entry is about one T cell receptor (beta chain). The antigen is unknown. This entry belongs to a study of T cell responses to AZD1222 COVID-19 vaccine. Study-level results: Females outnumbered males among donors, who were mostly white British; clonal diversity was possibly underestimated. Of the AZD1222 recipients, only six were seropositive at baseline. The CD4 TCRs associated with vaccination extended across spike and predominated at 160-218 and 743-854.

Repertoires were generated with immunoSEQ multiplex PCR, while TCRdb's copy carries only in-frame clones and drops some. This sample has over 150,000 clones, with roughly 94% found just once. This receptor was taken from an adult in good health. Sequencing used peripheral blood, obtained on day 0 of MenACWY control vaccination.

DNA for the CDR3: TGTGCCAGTAGTATATCAGGCAGCATCCCCAATCAGCCCCAGCATTTT. Its translation is CASSISGSIPNQPQHF. The chain couples TRBV19 to TRBJ1-5; D call uncertain. The CDR3 covers 16 residues. Germline V CDR1 and CDR2: LNHDA, SQIVND (reference sequence). Trimming pared 2 bases from V and 3 bases from J, leaving 14 bases between.